This TCR beta chain originates from a study of spatial heterogeneity in lung cancer. General study results and limits: Blood showed ubiquitous tumor TCRs more often at resection than at routine follow-up.

Germline CDR1 is SGHVS and CDR2 is FNYEAQ. This CDR3 has 16 amino acids. V was pared by 0 bases and J by 1 base, with 9 bases between. Regarding time point: sample taken at primary tumor resection. TCRdb re-analysed the 5' RACE reads in MiXCR, keeping a single row per CDR3 protein. This sample yields more than 60,000 distinct CDR3 sequences, of which roughly 6.6% are seen a single time; approximately 14% belongs to the top ten. This clonotype was picked up a small number of times. What it binds is unknown. Source: PBMCs, taken at surgery. This chain uses TRBV7-6 with TRBJ2-2; D possibly corresponds to TRBD1 (6 bases). This TCR came from a female donor with early-stage non-small cell lung cancer. The CDR3 DNA reads as TGTGCCAGCAGCTTAGCGGGGGCAGGGAACACCGGGGAGCTGTTTTTT. Translated, it gives CASSLAGAGNTGELFF. The complete variable domain, with remaining parts taken from reference TRBV7-6 and TRBJ2-2, reads GAGVSQSPRYKVTKRGQDVALRCDPISGHVSLYWYRQALGQGPEFLTYFNYEAQQDKSGLPNDRFSAERPEGSISTLTIQRTEQRDSAMYRCASSLAGAGNTGELFFGEGSRLTVL.